This record covers a single T cell receptor (beta chain). MiXCR was run by TCRdb on the multiplex PCR reads, yielding one entry per CDR3 protein. The data show tens of thousands of distinct CDR3 sequences, about 21% seen once. The sample is drawn from a study of breast tumors, draining lymph nodes, adjacent tissues. Samples came from axillary lymph nodes draining the breast cancer. The V gene's germline CDR1 is SEHNR and CDR2 FQNEAQ (reference sequence). The CDR3 contains 14 residues. V shed 2 bases and J shed 12 bases, with 19 bases lying between them. This rearrangement joins TRBV7-9 to TRBJ1-1; D is possibly TRBD1 (5 bases). Sequencing was performed on axillary lymph node tissue. The TCR originated in a female donor with breast cancer. Some clones in this sample may be carry-over from other donors' samples. The CDR3 sequence: CASSLSVPERGTFF. The CDR3 DNA follows: TGTGCCAGCAGCTTAAGTGTACCCGAACGGGGGACTTTCTTT.